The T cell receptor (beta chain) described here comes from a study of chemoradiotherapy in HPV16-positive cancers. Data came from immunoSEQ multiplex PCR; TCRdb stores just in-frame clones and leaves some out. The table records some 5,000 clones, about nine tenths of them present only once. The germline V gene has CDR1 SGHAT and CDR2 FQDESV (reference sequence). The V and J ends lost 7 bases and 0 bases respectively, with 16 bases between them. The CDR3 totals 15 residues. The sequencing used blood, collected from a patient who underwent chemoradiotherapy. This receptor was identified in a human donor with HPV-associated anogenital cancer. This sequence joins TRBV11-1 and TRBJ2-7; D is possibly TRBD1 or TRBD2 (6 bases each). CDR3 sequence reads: CASTLSTGASYEQYF. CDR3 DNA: TGTGCCAGCACCCTATCTACGGGGGCCTCCTACGAGCAGTACTTC.